This entry lists 9 T cell receptor beta chains sequenced from one sample in a study of blood T cell repertoires in COVID-19. The repertoire was sequenced with immunoSEQ multiplex PCR; TCRdb's copy has only in-frame clones and lacks some. The repertoire holds some 120,000 clones, with 80% as singletons. Source material: peripheral blood. These receptors were obtained from a man between 65 and 79 years old with acute or convalescent COVID-19.

V is TRBV27 and J is TRBJ2-7; 9 nucleotides align to TRBD1. Germline V gene lookup returns CDR1 MNHEY and CDR2 SMNVEV (reference sequence). The trim removed 4 bases at V and 2 bases at J, leaving 12 bases unmatched. This CDR3 comprises 17 residues. CDR3 in DNA: TGTGCCAGCAGTTCGCTGTTAGGACAGGGGAGGACCTACGAGCAGTACTTC. As protein: CASSSLLGQGRTYEQYF.

The chain links TRBV5-1 to TRBJ1-2; TRBD1 matches at 9 bases. Per germline, CDR1 SGHRS and CDR2 YFSETQ. The CDR3 has 15 residues. With V trimmed by 0 bases and J by 4 bases, 4 bases remained unmatched. In DNA form, the CDR3 reads TGCGCCAGCAGCTTGGTTGGACAGGGGAGCTATGGCTACACCTTC. This sequence encodes CASSLVGQGSYGYTF.

The chain couples TRBV7-8 to TRBJ1-6; 8 nucleotides line up with TRBD1. Germline-derived CDR1 and CDR2 are SGHVS and FQNEAQ. CDR3 length: 16 amino acids. V lost 5 bases and J lost 5; bases outside the gene matches: 8. DNA for the CDR3: TGTGCCAGCAGCAGGGACAGGCCTGAAAATAATTCACCCCTCCACTTT. Amino acids: CASSRDRPENNSPLHF.

The chain has TRBV9 and TRBJ2-1; maybe TRBD2 (5 bases). V gave up 4 bases and J gave up 10 bases, with 12 bases separating them. The CDR3 extends over 12 amino acids. From germline, CDR1 is SGDLS and CDR2 YYNGEE. CDR3 loop: CASSPTDYEQFF. For the CDR3, the DNA is TGTGCCAGCAGCCCGACTGACTACGAGCAGTTCTTC.

This clone was observed a few times. Within the sample, other DNA sequences also encode this same CDR3. The chain is built from TRBV5-1 and TRBJ2-2, with a weak D call TRBD1 (7 bases). Trimming pared 0 bases from V and 4 bases from J, leaving 10 bases between. This CDR3 spans 15 amino acids. Germline-derived CDR1 and CDR2 are SGHRS and YFSETQ. The CDR3 DNA reads TGCGCCAGCAGCTTGGGACAGGGAGGCACCGGGGAGCTGTTTTTT. Translating gives CASSLGQGGTGELFF.

The rearrangement uses TRBV30 and TRBJ1-1; weak D call: TRBD1 (5 bases). V lost 4 bases and J lost 0, with 9 bases in between. The CDR3 runs to 13 residues. Germline CDR1 reads GTSNPN; CDR2 reads SVGIG (reference sequence). CDR3 DNA sequence: TGTGCCTGGAATCGGGGGGTGAACACTGAAGCTTTCTTT. Translating gives CAWNRGVNTEAFF.

The chain carries TRBV5-1 and TRBJ2-5; no firm D call. V was pared by 0 bases and J by 4 bases, with 10 bases between. CDR3 size: 14 residues. CDR1 SGHRS and CDR2 YFSETQ come from the germline V gene. This CDR3 reads CASSLVGTGETQYF. The CDR3 region has the DNA TGCGCCAGCAGCTTGGTGGGCACCGGAGAGACCCAGTACTTC.

The rearrangement links TRBV19 to TRBJ1-1; TRBD1 matches at 7 bases. V dropped 5 bases and J dropped 10; count of bases not matched to a gene: 13. Germline V gene sequence: CDR1 LNHDA, CDR2 SQIVND (reference sequence). The CDR3 runs to 14 residues. CDR3 sequence reads: CASSARGTAYIAFF. As DNA, the CDR3 is TGTGCCAGTAGTGCCCGTGGGACAGCCTATATAGCTTTCTTT.

This chain joins TRBV30 and TRBJ2-7, with 9 bases matching TRBD1. This CDR3 is built from 12 residues. Germline CDR1 reads GTSNPN; CDR2 reads SVGIG (reference sequence). V shed 4 bases and J 6 bases; nucleotides not matched to a gene: 4. The CDR3 coding sequence is TGTGCCTGGACCGGGACAGGGTTCGAGCAGTACTTC. This sequence encodes CAWTGTGFEQYF.